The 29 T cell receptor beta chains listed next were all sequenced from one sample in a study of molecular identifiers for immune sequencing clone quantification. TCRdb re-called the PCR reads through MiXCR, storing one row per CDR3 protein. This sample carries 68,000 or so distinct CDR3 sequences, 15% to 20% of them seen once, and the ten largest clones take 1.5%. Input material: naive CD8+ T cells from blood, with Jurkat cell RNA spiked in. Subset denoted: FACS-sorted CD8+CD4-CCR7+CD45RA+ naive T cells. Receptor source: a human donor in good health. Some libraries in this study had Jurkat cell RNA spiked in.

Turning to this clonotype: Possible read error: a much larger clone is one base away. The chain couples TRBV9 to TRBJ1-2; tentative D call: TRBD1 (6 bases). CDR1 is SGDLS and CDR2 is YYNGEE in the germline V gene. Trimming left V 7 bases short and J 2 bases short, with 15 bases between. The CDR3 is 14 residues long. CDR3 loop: CASGTTTGNYGYTF. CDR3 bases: TGTGCCAGCGGCACCACAACAGGGAACTATGGCTACACCTTC.

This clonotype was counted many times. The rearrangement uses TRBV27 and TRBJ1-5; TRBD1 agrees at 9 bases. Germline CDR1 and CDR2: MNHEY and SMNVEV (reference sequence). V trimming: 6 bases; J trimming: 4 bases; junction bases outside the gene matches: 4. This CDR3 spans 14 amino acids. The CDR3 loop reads CASSSGTGNQPQHF. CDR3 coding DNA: TGTGCCAGCAGCTCCGGGACAGGGAATCAGCCCCAGCATTTT.

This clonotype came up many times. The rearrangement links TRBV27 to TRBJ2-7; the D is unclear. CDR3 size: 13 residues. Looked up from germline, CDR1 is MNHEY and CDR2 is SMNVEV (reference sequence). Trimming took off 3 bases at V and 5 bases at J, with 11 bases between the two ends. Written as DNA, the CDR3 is TGTGCCAGCAGTTTCCGGCCTTTCGACGAGCAGTACTTC. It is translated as CASSFRPFDEQYF.

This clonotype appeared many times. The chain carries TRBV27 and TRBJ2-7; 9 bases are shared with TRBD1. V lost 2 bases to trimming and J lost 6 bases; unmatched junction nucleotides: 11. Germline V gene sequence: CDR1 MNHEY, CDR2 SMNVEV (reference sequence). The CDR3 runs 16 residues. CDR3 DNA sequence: TGTGCCAGCAGTTTAACGGGCCCCGGGACAGGGCGCGAGCAGTACTTC. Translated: CASSLTGPGTGREQYF.

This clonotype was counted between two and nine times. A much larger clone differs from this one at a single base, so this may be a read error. In DNA form, the CDR3 reads TGTGCCAGCGGTCCGGACAGGAGAGAAGCTTTCTTT. This sequence encodes CASGPDRREAFF. The chain is built from TRBV6-1 and TRBJ1-1, with 7 nucleotides matching TRBD1. Looked up from germline, CDR1 is MNHNS and CDR2 is SASEGT. The length of the CDR3 is 12 residues. V dropped 8 bases and J dropped 8; count of bases not matched to a gene: 8.

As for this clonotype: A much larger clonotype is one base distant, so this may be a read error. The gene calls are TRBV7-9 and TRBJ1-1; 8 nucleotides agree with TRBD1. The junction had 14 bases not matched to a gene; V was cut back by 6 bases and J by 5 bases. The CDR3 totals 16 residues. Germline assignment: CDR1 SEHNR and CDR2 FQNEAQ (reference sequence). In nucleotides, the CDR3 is TGTGCCAGCAGACCATCTATGGAACAGGGGGATACTGAAGCTTTCTTT. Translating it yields CASRPSMEQGDTEAFF.

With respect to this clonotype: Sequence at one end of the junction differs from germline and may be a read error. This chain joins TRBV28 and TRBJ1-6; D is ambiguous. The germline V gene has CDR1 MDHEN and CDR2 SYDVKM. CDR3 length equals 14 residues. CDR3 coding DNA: TGTGCCACCCGCGTACTCCCCTATAATTCACCCCCCCACTTT. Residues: CATRVLPYNSPPHF.

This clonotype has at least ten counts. The CDR3 reads CAISEQGKAGYTF. The DNA of the CDR3 is TGTGCCATCAGTGAGCAGGGCAAGGCAGGCTACACCTTC. The genes are TRBV10-3 and TRBJ1-2; D is perhaps TRBD1 (5 bases). Per the germline V gene, CDR1 is ENHRY and CDR2 is SYGVKD. CDR3 length: 13 amino acids. V lost 2 bases and J 8 bases, leaving 12 bases between the germline ends.

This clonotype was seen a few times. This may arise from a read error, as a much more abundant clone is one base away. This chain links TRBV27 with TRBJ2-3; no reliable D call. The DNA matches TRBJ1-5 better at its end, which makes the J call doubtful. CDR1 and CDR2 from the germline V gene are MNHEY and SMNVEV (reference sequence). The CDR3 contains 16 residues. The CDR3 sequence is CASRDQAAGGTDTQHF. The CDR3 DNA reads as TGTGCCAGCAGAGACCAAGCCGCAGGAGGTACAGATACGCAGCATTTT.

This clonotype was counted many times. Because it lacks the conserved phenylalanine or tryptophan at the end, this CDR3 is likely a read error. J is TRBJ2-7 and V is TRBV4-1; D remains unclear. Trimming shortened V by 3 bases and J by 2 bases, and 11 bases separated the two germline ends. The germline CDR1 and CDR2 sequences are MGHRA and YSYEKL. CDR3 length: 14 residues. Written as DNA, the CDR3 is TGCGCCAGCAGCCATAGGTCCGCGGCCTACGAGCAGTACCTC. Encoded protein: CASSHRSAAYEQYL.

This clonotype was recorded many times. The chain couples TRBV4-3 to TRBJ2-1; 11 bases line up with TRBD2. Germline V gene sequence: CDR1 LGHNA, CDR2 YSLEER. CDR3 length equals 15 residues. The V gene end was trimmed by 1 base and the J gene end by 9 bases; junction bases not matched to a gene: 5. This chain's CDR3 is CASSQVTSGSSEQFF. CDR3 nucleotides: TGCGCCAGCAGCCAAGTCACTAGCGGGAGTAGTGAGCAGTTCTTC.

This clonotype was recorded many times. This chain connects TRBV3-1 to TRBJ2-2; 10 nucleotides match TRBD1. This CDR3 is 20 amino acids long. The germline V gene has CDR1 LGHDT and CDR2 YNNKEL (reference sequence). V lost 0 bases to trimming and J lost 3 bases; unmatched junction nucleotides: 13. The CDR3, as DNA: TGTGCCAGCAGCCAAGACCGGGACAGGGGCATTGGCAGGGACACCGGGGAGCTGTTTTTT. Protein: CASSQDRDRGIGRDTGELFF.

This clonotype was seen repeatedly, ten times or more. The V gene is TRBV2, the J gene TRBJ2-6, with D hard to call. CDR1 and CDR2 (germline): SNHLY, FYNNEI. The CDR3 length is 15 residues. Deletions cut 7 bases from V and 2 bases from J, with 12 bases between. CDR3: CASILWGTGANVLTF. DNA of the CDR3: TGTGCCAGCATCCTGTGGGGAACTGGGGCCAACGTCCTGACTTTC.

CDR3 sequence: CASSGYKSSYEQYF. In nucleotides, the CDR3 is TGTGCCAGCAGTGGGTACAAGAGCTCCTACGAGCAGTACTTC. V usage is TRBV6-2 or TRBV6-3 and J usage is TRBJ2-7, with unresolved D. Germline V CDR1 and CDR2: MNHEY, SVGEGT. CDR3 length equals 14 residues. The V end lost 5 bases, the J end lost 0 bases, and 11 bases lay between the germline ends.

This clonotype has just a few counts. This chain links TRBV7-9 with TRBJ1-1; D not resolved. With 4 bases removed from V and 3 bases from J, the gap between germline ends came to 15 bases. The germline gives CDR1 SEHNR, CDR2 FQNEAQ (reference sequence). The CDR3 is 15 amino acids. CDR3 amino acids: CASSSDLTGYTEAFF. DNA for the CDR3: TGTGCCAGCAGCTCGGACCTGACGGGGTACACTGAAGCTTTCTTT.

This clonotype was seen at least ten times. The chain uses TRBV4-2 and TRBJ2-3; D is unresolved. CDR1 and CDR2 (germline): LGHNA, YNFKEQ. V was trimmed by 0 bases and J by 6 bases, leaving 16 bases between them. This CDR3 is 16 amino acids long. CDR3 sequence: CASSQEVGLVFDTQYF. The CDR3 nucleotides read TGTGCCAGCAGCCAAGAAGTTGGGCTAGTATTTGATACGCAGTATTTT.

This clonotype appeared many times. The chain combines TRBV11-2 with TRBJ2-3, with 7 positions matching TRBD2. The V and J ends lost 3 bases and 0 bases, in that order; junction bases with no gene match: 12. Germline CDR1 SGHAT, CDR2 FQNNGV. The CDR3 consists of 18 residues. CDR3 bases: TGTGCCAGCAGCTTCTACAAAAGACTAGCTTCTAGCACAGATACGCAGTATTTT. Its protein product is CASSFYKRLASSTDTQYF.

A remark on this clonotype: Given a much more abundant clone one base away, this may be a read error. CDR3 nucleotide sequence: TGTGCCAGCAGCCCGGCCATAGATACGCAGTATTTT. Its translation is CASSPAIDTQYF. The chain links TRBV7-9 to TRBJ2-3; D remains ambiguous. CDR1 is SEHNR, CDR2 FQNEAQ, per germline (reference sequence). Trimming took off 5 bases at V and 5 bases at J, with 8 bases between the two ends. The CDR3 runs to 12 residues.

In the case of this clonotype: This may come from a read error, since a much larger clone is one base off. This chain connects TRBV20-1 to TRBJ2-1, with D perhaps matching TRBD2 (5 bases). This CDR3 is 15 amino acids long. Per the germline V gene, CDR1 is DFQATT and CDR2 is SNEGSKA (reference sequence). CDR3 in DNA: TGCGGTGCTAGCTTCGCGGGTAGCTCCTACAATGAGCAGTTCTTC. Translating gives CGASFAGSSYNEQFF.

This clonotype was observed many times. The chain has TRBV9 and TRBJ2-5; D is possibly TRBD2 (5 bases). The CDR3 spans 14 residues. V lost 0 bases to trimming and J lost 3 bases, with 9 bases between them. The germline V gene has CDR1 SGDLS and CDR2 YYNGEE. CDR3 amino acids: CASSVDLAKETQYF. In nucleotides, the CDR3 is TGTGCCAGCAGCGTAGATTTAGCGAAAGAGACCCAGTACTTC.

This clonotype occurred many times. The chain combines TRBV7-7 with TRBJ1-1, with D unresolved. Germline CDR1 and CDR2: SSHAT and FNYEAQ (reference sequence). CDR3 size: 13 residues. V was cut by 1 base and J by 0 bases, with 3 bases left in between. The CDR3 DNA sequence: TGTGCCAGCAGCTTAGGAATGAACACTGAAGCTTTCTTT. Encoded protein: CASSLGMNTEAFF.

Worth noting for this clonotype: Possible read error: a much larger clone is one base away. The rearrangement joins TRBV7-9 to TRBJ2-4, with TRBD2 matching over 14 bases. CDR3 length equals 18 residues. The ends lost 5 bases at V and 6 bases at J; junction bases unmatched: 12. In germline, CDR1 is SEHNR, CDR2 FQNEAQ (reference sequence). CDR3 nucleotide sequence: TGTGCCAGCAGCGCGCCGGGACTAGCGGGAGATGTCAGAAACATTCAGTACTTC. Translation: CASSAPGLAGDVRNIQYF. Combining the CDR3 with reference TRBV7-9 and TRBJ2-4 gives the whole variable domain DTGVSQNPRHKITKRGQNVTFRCDPISEHNRLYWYRQTLGQGPEFLTYFQNEAQLEKSRLLSDRFSAERPKGSFSTLEIQRTEQGDSAMYLCASSAPGLAGDVRNIQYFGAGTRLSVL.

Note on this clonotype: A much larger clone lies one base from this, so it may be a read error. CDR3 amino acids: CSVEERDGYTF. In DNA form, the CDR3 reads TGCAGCGTTGAAGAAAGGGATGGCTACACCTTC. The rearrangement uses TRBV29-1 and TRBJ1-2, with D unresolved. V dropped 0 bases and J dropped 6 bases, with 5 bases sitting between them. The CDR3 runs to 11 residues. The germline gives CDR1 SQVTM, CDR2 ANQGSEA.

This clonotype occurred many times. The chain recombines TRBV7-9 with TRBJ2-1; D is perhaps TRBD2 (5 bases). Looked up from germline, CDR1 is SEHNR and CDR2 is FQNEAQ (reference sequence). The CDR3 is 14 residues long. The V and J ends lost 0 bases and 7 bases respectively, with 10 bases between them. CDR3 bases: TGTGCCAGCAGCTTAGCCGTACTAGAGAATGAGCAGTTCTTC. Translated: CASSLAVLENEQFF.

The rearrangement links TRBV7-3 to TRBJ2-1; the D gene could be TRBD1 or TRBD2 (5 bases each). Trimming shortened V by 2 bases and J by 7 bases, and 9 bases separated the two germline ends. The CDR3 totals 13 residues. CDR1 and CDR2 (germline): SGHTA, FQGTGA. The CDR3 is CASSLGGPNEQFF. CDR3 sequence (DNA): TGTGCCAGCAGCTTAGGGGGACCGAATGAGCAGTTCTTC.

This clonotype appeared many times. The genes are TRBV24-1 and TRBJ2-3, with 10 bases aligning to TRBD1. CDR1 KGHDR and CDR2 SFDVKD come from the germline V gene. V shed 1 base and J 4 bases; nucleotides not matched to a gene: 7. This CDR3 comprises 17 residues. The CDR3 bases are TGTGCCACCAGTGATTTCGACAGGGGGCTATTGGCAGATACGCAGTATTTT. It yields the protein CATSDFDRGLLADTQYF.

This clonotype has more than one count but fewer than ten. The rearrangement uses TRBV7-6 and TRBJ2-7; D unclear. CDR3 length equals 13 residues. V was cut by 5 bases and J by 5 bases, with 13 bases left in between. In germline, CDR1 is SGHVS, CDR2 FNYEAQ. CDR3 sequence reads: CASSPETWHEQYF. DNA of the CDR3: TGTGCCAGCAGCCCGGAGACTTGGCACGAGCAGTACTTC.

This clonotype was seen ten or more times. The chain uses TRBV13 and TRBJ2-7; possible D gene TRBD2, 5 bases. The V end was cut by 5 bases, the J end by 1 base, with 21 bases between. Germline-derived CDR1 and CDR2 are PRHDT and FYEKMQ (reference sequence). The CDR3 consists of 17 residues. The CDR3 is CASSPSRAGVNSYEQYF. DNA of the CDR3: TGTGCCAGCAGCCCCTCCCGGGCCGGGGTTAATTCCTACGAGCAGTACTTC.

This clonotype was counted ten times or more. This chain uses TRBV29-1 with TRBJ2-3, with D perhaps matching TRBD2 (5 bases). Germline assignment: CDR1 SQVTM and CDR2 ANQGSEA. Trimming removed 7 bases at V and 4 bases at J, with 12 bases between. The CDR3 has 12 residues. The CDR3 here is CSALGLADTQYF. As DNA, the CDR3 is TGCAGCGCTTTAGGACTCGCAGATACGCAGTATTTT.